This T cell receptor beta chain was sequenced during a study of T cell changes during pregnancy in multiple sclerosis (dated by TCRdb to about 2019). About the investigation overall: Changes in the T cell repertoire over the course of pregnancy were examined in this study in women with multiple sclerosis.

Deletion took 5 bases off V and 3 bases off J, with a span of 13 bases between the germline ends. Taken from cysteine to phenylalanine, the CDR3 has 15 residues. Here the CDR3 DNA is all that survives: 45 bases in frame from base 1. CDR1 and CDR2 are drawn from the germline V gene: MDHEN, SYDVKM. The library was prepared using the immunoSEQ multiplex PCR assay. TCRdb obtained this table from immuneACCESS and retained in-frame rearrangements with V and J assigned. These tables miss some clones; where compared with another copy, unresolved V genes account for less than half of the shortfall, and the remainder is unexplained. For this sample there are 85,000 to 100,000 clones; approximately 92% appear just once. More than 2.5% of the sample belongs to the ten largest clones. To note about this clone: Its antigen is currently not known. No base quality values were provided; no much bigger clone lies one nucleotide off.

Sequences were derived from peripheral blood, sampled in the first trimester of pregnancy. The TCR originated in a female donor with multiple sclerosis, enrolled in a pregnancy study. Rearrangement joined TRBV28 to TRBJ1-4; 5 matching bases give a weak D call of TRBD1. The DNA sequence is TGTGCCAGCAGTCCGCAGGGTGTAGCTAATGAAAAACTGTTTTTT. Translation gives CASSPQGVANEKLFF.